The 3 T cell receptor beta chains given below trace back to one sample, sequenced in a study of cytomegalovirus exposure and HLA in healthy donors. It was with 60 Vbeta and 13 Jbeta primers that the PCR ran. Generated by immunoSEQ multiplex PCR, the TCRdb table keeps only in-frame clones and is missing some. The table lists 200,000 or so clones, approximately 80% of them singletons. Sequencing was performed on PBMCs. Every receptor here comes from a young woman in good health and CMV-seropositive.

This clone was seen a few times. Relative to the germline gene, one junction end is altered; a read error may explain this. The CDR3 bases are TGTTCCAGCAGCCGAACTATCCACGAGCAGTACTTC. As protein: CSSSRTIHEQYF. The chain links TRBV7-9 to TRBJ2-7; D uncertain. The V gene's germline CDR1 is SEHNR and CDR2 FQNEAQ (reference sequence). The CDR3 loop spans 12 amino acids.

This chain joins TRBV18 and TRBJ1-3; 9 bases map to TRBD1. Germline loops: CDR1 KGHSH, CDR2 LQKENI. This CDR3 has 15 residues. Trimming took 1 base from V and 4 from J; bases not matched to a gene: 2. The chain's CDR3 is CASSPRDREGNTIYF. In nucleotides, the CDR3 is TGTGCCAGCTCACCACGGGACAGGGAAGGAAACACCATATATTTT.

This clone was counted once. The chain combines TRBV19 with TRBJ1-1, with TRBD1 matching over 8 bases. In germline, CDR1 is LNHDA, CDR2 SQIVND (reference sequence). The CDR3 runs 17 residues. V was clipped by 4 bases and J by 6 bases; unmatched bases: 16. The CDR3 spells CASSTGTGMSFEPEAFF. For the CDR3, the DNA is TGTGCCAGTAGTACCGGGACAGGCATGAGTTTTGAACCTGAAGCTTTCTTT.